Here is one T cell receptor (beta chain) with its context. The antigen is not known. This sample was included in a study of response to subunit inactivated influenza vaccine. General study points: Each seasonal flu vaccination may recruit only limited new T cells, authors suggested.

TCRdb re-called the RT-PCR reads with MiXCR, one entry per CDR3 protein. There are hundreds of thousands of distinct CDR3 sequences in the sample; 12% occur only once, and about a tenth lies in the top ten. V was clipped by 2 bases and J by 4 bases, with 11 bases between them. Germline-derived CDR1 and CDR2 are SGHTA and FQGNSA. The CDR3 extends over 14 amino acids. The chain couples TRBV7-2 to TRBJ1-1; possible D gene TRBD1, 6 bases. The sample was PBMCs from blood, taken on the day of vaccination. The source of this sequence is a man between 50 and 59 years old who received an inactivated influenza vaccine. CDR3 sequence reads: CASSLKTGGTEAFF. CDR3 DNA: TGTGCCAGCAGCTTAAAGACAGGAGGCACTGAAGCTTTCTTT.